This T cell receptor beta chain is drawn from a study of tumor-infiltrating lymphocytes in oesophageal squamous cell carcinoma. MiXCR, applied by TCRdb to the PCR reads, yields one record per CDR3 protein. The profile shows over 15,000 distinct CDR3 sequences, around 40% of them singletons. CDR3 length: 16 residues. Trimming removed 3 bases from V and 3 bases from J, with 18 bases in between. CDR1 and CDR2 (germline): SGHNT, YYREEE (reference sequence). In this sample, this clonotype turned up many times. The specimen was normal esophageal tissue next to the tumor. This receptor was taken from a female donor with esophageal squamous cell carcinoma. The chain carries TRBV5-4 and TRBJ1-2, with D tentatively TRBD1 (6 bases). The CDR3 nucleotides read TGTGCCAGCAGCTCACCCGGGGGGCGGATGGACTATGGCTACACCTTC. Its protein is CASSSPGGRMDYGYTF.